The clone carrying this T cell receptor (beta chain) was seen only a few times. The data derive from a study of human T cells and chemical hapten exposure. Per the original methods: Per sample, the median was around 100,000 TCRs, with values from approximately 25,000 to 650,000. Each CDR3 protein is one row after TCRdb ran MiXCR on the RACE reads. TCRdb, rather than the study authors, made the V and J calls. This table has fewer than 150,000 distinct CDR3 sequences, roughly an eighth appearing once. Time point indicated: patch test 1, 2 weeks after DPC sensitization. Treatment here: therapeutic diphenylcyclopropenone sensitization with weekly scalp DPC. Trimming shortened V by 6 bases and J by 9 bases, and 18 bases separated the two germline ends. The length of the CDR3 is 14 residues. Germline CDR1 and CDR2: MNHEY and SMNVEV (reference sequence).

Specimen: whole blood, collected in connection with sensitization to the hapten diphenylcyclopropenone (DPC). The rearrangement uses TRBV27 and TRBJ2-1, with D possibly TRBD2 on 6 matching bases. The sequence came from a man aged 18 to 29 with alopecia areata. Some clones in this sample may be carry-over from other donors' samples. The CDR3 nucleotides read TGTGCCAGCAGAGGTTCACTAGCTTACGGTGAGCAGTTCTTC. Translation gives CASRGSLAYGEQFF.